One and the same sample provided the 17 T cell receptor beta chains below, sequenced in a study of early T cells in non-severe SARS-CoV-2 infection. A single record per CDR3 protein comes from TCRdb applying MiXCR to the 5' RACE reads. The sample holds more than 65,000 distinct CDR3 sequences; 12% are singletons and the top ten take about 3.9%. Sequencing was performed on whole blood. The receptor source for this set is an adult who was a healthcare worker with PCR-confirmed SARS-CoV-2 infection or an uninfected control (not recorded which).

This clonotype showed up many times. The chain couples TRBV12-3 or TRBV12-4 to TRBJ1-4; TRBD1 agrees at 11 bases. Trimming at V came to 6 bases and at J to 13 bases, leaving 4 bases not matched to a gene. The CDR3 is 12 amino acids. This CDR3 reads CASSRDRGRLFF. CDR3 nucleotide sequence: TGTGCCAGCAGCCGGGACAGGGGGAGACTGTTTTTT.

This clonotype was seen at least ten times. V is TRBV28 and J is TRBJ1-1, with D possibly being TRBD1 (5 bases). V was pared by 4 bases and J by 2 bases, with 11 bases between. This CDR3 has 14 residues. Looked up from germline, CDR1 is MDHEN and CDR2 is SYDVKM. The CDR3 nucleotides are TGTGCCAGCAGTTCCTCCCAGGGAAACACTGAAGCTTTCTTT. Encoded protein: CASSSSQGNTEAFF.

Regarding this clonotype: The junction and the germline gene differ at one end; a read error may be behind it. The V and J genes are TRBV20-1 and TRBJ2-7; 7 bases align to TRBD1. The germline CDR1 and CDR2 sequences are DFQATT and SNEGSKA (reference sequence). The CDR3 loop spans 9 amino acids. The CDR3 sequence: CSAETGIEF. The CDR3 nucleotides are TGCAGTGCCGAGACAGGGATCGAATTC.

This clonotype was found once. The chain carries TRBV7-6 and TRBJ2-7; weak D call: TRBD1 (6 bases). Trimming left V 4 bases short and J 3 bases short, with 16 bases between. The CDR3 spans 15 residues. Germline values: CDR1 SGHVS, CDR2 FNYEAQ. Here the CDR3 reads CASSSQTGGNYEQYF. The CDR3, as DNA: TGTGCCAGCAGCTCTCAGACAGGAGGAAACTACGAGCAGTACTTC.

This clonotype was seen more than once but under ten times. This sequence joins TRBV20-1 and TRBJ2-1, with 10 nucleotides matching TRBD2. J was trimmed by 10 bases and V by 0 bases; bases with no gene match: 9. Germline CDR1 DFQATT, CDR2 SNEGSKA (reference sequence). The CDR3 runs 15 residues. CDR3 DNA sequence: TGCAGTGCTAGAGATTCTAGCGGGAGAGGAGAGGAGCAGTTCTTC. Amino acids: CSARDSSGRGEEQFF.

At least ten counts were recorded for this clonotype. The rearrangement joins TRBV6-1 to TRBJ2-1, with D unclear. The CDR3 has 15 residues. Between the trimmed V and J ends, which lost 1 base and 2 bases, there was a span of 9 bases. Germline-derived CDR1 and CDR2 are MNHNS and SASEGT. This CDR3 is CASSEGVLTYNEQFF. The CDR3 nucleotides are TGTGCCAGCAGTGAAGGAGTTCTTACCTACAATGAGCAGTTCTTC.

There are a few counts of this clonotype. The chain links TRBV28 to TRBJ1-5; D possibly corresponds to TRBD1 (5 bases). Germline assignment: CDR1 MDHEN and CDR2 SYDVKM. The ends were cut back, 7 bases at V and 6 bases at J, with 16 bases in the middle. CDR3 length: 14 amino acids. The CDR3 sequence: CASTGWGEGQPQHF. CDR3 nucleotide sequence: TGTGCCAGCACCGGTTGGGGGGAAGGTCAGCCCCAGCATTTT.

By sample share, this clonotype is large. The chain employs TRBV18 and TRBJ1-2; weak D call: TRBD1 (5 bases). CDR3 length: 14 amino acids. V was cut by 0 bases and J by 0 bases, with 5 bases left in between. Per germline, CDR1 KGHSH and CDR2 LQKENI. CDR3 protein: CASSPPDTNYGYTF. CDR3 DNA: TGTGCCAGCTCACCACCGGACACTAACTATGGCTACACCTTC.

This clonotype was observed many times. The chain recombines TRBV5-1 with TRBJ1-2; D is unresolved. The CDR3 is 15 residues long. CDR1 SGHRS and CDR2 YFSETQ come from the germline V gene. V dropped 1 base and J dropped 3 bases, with 13 bases sitting between them. CDR3 residues: CASSLSLVADYGYTF. CDR3 DNA: TGCGCCAGCAGCTTGTCCCTCGTGGCAGACTATGGCTACACCTTC.

The chain joins TRBV7-8 to TRBJ2-3; no firm D call. The CDR3 totals 16 residues. The germline V gene has CDR1 SGHVS and CDR2 FQNEAQ. V was shortened by 5 bases and J by 0 bases, with 15 bases between the two germline ends. DNA of the CDR3: TGTGCCAGCAGCCCTCGACGAGGTTCTAGCACAGATACGCAGTATTTT. Its translation: CASSPRRGSSTDTQYF.

By its share, this clonotype is medium-sized. V gene TRBV5-5 combines with J gene TRBJ2-3; the match to TRBD2 covers 9 bases. The J segment lost 2 bases and the V segment lost 1 base, leaving 8 bases of the junction unmatched. The germline CDR1 and CDR2 sequences are SGHKS and YYEKEE (reference sequence). The CDR3 consists of 17 residues. The CDR3 bases are TGTGCCAGCAGCTTGCGGCTAGCGGGGCCAGCCACAGATACGCAGTATTTT. This translates into CASSLRLAGPATDTQYF.

The sample holds a few counts of this clonotype. The chain joins TRBV7-2 to TRBJ2-5; D perhaps matches TRBD2 (6 bases). The CDR3 sequence is 15 residues long. Trimming removed 2 bases from V and 0 bases from J, with 10 bases in between. Per germline, CDR1 SGHTA and CDR2 FQGNSA. The CDR3 DNA reads TGTGCCAGCAGCTTAATCTCGGGAGACCAAGAGACCCAGTACTTC. It encodes CASSLISGDQETQYF.

A few counts support this clonotype. The gene calls are TRBV11-2 and TRBJ2-1; tentatively, D is TRBD2 (5 bases). The CDR3 has 13 amino acids. Looked up from germline, CDR1 is SGHAT and CDR2 is FQNNGV. V was cut by 2 bases and J by 6 bases, with 8 bases left in between. CDR3 loop: CASSLLAVNEQFF. As DNA, the CDR3 is TGTGCCAGCAGCTTACTAGCCGTCAATGAGCAGTTCTTC.

The chain combines TRBV24-1 with TRBJ2-2; D is perhaps TRBD2 (6 bases). This CDR3 has 15 amino acids. Germline V CDR1 and CDR2: KGHDR, SFDVKD. The V end was cut by 3 bases, the J end by 5 bases, with 12 bases between. CDR3: CATSDRDFRTGELFF. The DNA for the CDR3 is TGTGCCACCAGTGATCGGGACTTTAGGACCGGGGAGCTGTTTTTT.

This clonotype was seen ten or more times. The chain employs TRBV12-3 or TRBV12-4 and TRBJ1-2, with a possible D match to TRBD1 (6 bases). The CDR3 has 14 amino acids. Trimming stripped 5 bases from V and 6 bases from J, with 16 bases between. CDR3 amino acids: CASSLTQGRDGYTF. CDR3 in DNA: TGTGCCAGCAGTCTTACACAGGGTAGGGATGGCTACACCTTC.

Points on this clonotype: Being one base from a much bigger clone, this may be a read error. The chain recombines TRBV2 with TRBJ1-2, with D perhaps TRBD1 (6 bases). The length of the CDR3 is 13 residues. Germline V lookup: CDR1 SNHLY, CDR2 FYNNEI. The CDR3 here is CAGSGPGVRGYTF. For the CDR3, the DNA is TGTGCCGGCAGTGGCCCAGGGGTCCGGGGCTACACCTTC.

This clonotype was found a few times. The genes are TRBV12-3 or TRBV12-4 and TRBJ2-5; possibly TRBD1 or TRBD2 for D (7 bases each). Trimming took off 5 bases at V and 5 bases at J, with 15 bases between the two ends. The CDR3 sequence is 14 residues long. CDR3 coding DNA: TGTGCCAGCAGTCTGAACAGGGGAGGGGAGACCCAGTACTTC. This translates into CASSLNRGGETQYF.